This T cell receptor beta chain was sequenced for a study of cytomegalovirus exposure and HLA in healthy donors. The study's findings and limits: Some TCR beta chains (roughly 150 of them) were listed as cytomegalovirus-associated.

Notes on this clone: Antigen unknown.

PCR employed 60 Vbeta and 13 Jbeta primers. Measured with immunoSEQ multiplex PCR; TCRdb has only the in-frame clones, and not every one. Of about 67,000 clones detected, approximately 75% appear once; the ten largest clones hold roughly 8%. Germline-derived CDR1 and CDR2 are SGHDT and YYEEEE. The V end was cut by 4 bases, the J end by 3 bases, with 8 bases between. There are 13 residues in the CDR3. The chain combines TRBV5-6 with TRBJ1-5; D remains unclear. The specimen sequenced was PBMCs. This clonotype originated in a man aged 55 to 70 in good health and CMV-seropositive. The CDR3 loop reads CASSNQANQPQHF. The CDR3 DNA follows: TGTGCCAGCAGCAATCAAGCCAATCAGCCCCAGCATTTT.